This entry lists 27 T cell receptor beta chains sequenced from one sample in a study of cytomegalovirus exposure and HLA in healthy donors. Primers included in the PCR were 60 Vbeta and 13 Jbeta primers. Using immunoSEQ multiplex PCR, the repertoire was profiled, and TCRdb retains in-frame clones only, with some absent. This sample has about 130,000 clones, with about 74% found just once. Sequencing was done on a sample of PBMCs. These receptors were taken from a man aged 25 to 45 in good health and CMV-seronegative.

The rearrangement uses TRBV7-9 and TRBJ1-3, with 8 positions matching TRBD1. The CDR3 totals 14 residues. Looked up from germline, CDR1 is SEHNR and CDR2 is FQNEAQ (reference sequence). V was clipped by 4 bases and J by 4 bases; unmatched bases: 3. The CDR3 DNA reads as TGTGCCAGCAGCTCCCGGACAGGGGGAAACACCATATATTTT. Its protein is CASSSRTGGNTIYF.

The CDR3 DNA reads TGCGCCAGCAGCGTGGGAGCGGGAGTCGGTGTCGAGCAGTACTTC. Translation: CASSVGAGVGVEQYF. The V and J genes are TRBV5-1 and TRBJ2-7; 8 positions match TRBD2. Germline CDR1 is SGHRS and CDR2 is YFSETQ. The CDR3 covers 15 residues. V lost 4 bases, J lost 6 bases, and 12 bases stayed unmatched.

With regard to this clone: Its ends do not fully match the called genes, so a read error is possible. J is TRBJ1-1 and V is TRBV7-9; D ambiguous. This CDR3 has 11 residues. Germline CDR1 is SEHNR and CDR2 is FQNEAQ (reference sequence). CDR3 protein: CSSQRNTEAFF. CDR3 bases: TGTTCCAGCCAGCGGAACACTGAAGCTTTCTTT. Filled out from reference TRBV7-9 and TRBJ1-1, the complete variable domain reads DTGVSQNPRHKITKRGQNVTFRCDPISEHNRLYWYRQTLGQGPEFLTYFQNEAQLEKSRLLSDRFSAERPKGSFSTLEIQRTEQGDSAMYLCSSQRNTEAFFGQGTRLTVV.

The rearrangement joins TRBV25-1 to TRBJ2-7; the match to TRBD2 covers 8 bases. The ends lost 5 bases at V and 3 bases at J; junction bases unmatched: 9. This CDR3 is built from 15 residues. Germline CDR1 MGHDK, CDR2 SYGVNS. CDR3 coding DNA: TGTGCCAGCAGTCGGGAAGCGGGAGTCTACTACGAGCAGTACTTC. It encodes CASSREAGVYYEQYF.

The chain couples TRBV28 to TRBJ1-1; TRBD1 agrees at 7 bases. Germline CDR1 MDHEN, CDR2 SYDVKM. This CDR3 has 14 residues. The V segment lost 5 bases and the J segment 4 bases; nucleotides outside the gene matches: 7. CDR3 bases: TGTGCCAGCAGTCCTTACAGGGGCTCCACTGAAGCTTTCTTT. This encodes CASSPYRGSTEAFF. The variable domain in full, completed from reference TRBV28 and TRBJ1-1, reads DVKVTQSSRYLVKRTGEKVFLECVQDMDHENMFWYRQDPGLGLRLIYFSYDVKMKEKGDIPEGYSVSREKKERFSLILESASTNQTSMYLCASSPYRGSTEAFFGQGTRLTVV.

The rearrangement joins TRBV28 to TRBJ2-2, with 8 bases fitting TRBD2. Looked up from germline, CDR1 is MDHEN and CDR2 is SYDVKM. J gave up 3 bases and V 5 bases, and 5 bases lay outside the gene matches. The CDR3 contains 15 residues. Here the CDR3 reads CASSAAGVDTGELFF. CDR3 in DNA: TGTGCCAGCAGTGCAGCGGGAGTAGACACCGGGGAGCTGTTTTTT.

This clone was seen a few times. DNA for the CDR3: TGTGCCAGCTCACCCCTACTGAACGATTGGGCTTTCTTT. Translating gives CASSPLLNDWAFF. V usage is TRBV18 and J usage is TRBJ1-1; D unresolved. This CDR3 is 13 amino acids long. V dropped 3 bases and J dropped 11 bases, with 16 bases sitting between them. The germline V gene has CDR1 KGHSH and CDR2 LQKENI.

This chain connects TRBV29-1 to TRBJ2-1, with 11 bases matching TRBD2. Per germline, CDR1 SQVTM and CDR2 ANQGSEA. V trimming: 7 bases; J trimming: 8 bases; junction bases outside the gene matches: 10. The CDR3 is 14 amino acids. CDR3 DNA: TGCAGCGCCGTAGCGGGAGGGGGGGTCGATGAGCAGTTCTTC. It encodes CSAVAGGGVDEQFF.

The chain carries TRBV7-2 and TRBJ2-3, with TRBD1 as a possible D gene (5 bases). The V end was cut by 6 bases, the J end by 6 bases, with 16 bases between. The CDR3 length is 14 residues. CDR1 and CDR2 from the germline V gene are SGHTA and FQGNSA. CDR3 DNA: TGTGCCAGCAGTCTTACCCAGGCAGGGGATACGCAGTATTTT. Translated, it gives CASSLTQAGDTQYF.

The genes are TRBV13 and TRBJ1-5; maybe TRBD1 (5 bases). Trimming left V 8 bases short and J 2 bases short, with 10 bases between. The germline gives CDR1 PRHDT, CDR2 FYEKMQ (reference sequence). The CDR3 extends over 13 amino acids. The CDR3 sequence: CASATQGNQPQHF. CDR3 nucleotide sequence: TGTGCCAGCGCTACACAGGGCAATCAGCCCCAGCATTTT.

The chain has TRBV11-3 and TRBJ2-7; TRBD1 might be the D (5 bases). This CDR3 has 13 residues. Germline CDR1 SGHNT, CDR2 YENEEA. V was trimmed by 6 bases and J by 1 base, leaving 10 bases between them. CDR3 coding DNA: TGTGCCAGCAGGGGAACAGGATCCTACGAGCAGTACTTC. This translates into CASRGTGSYEQYF. Full variable domain (outside the CDR3, taken from reference TRBV11-3 and TRBJ2-7): EAGVVQSPRYKIIEKKQPVAFWCNPISGHNTLYWYLQNLGQGPELLIRYENEEAVDDSQLPKDRFSAERLKGVDSTLKIQPAELGDSAVYLCASRGTGSYEQYFGPGTRLTVT.

In its sample, this clone was seen once. The V call is TRBV6-1, the J call TRBJ2-7; 7 positions agree with TRBD2. V gave up 5 bases and J gave up 2 bases; unmatched junction bases: 6. CDR3 length: 14 residues. Germline CDR1 MNHNS, CDR2 SASEGT. This chain's CDR3 is CASSRGLGPYEQYF. The CDR3 DNA reads TGTGCCAGCAGTCGAGGACTAGGTCCCTACGAGCAGTACTTC.

This chain connects TRBV5-1 to TRBJ2-7; a weak D match, TRBD1 (6 bases). This CDR3 contains 15 residues. In germline, CDR1 is SGHRS, CDR2 YFSETQ. The germline V and J ends were trimmed by 4 bases and 0 bases, with 14 bases remaining between them. The CDR3 bases are TGCGCCAGCAGCGACAGGACCTTAAGCTCCTACGAGCAGTACTTC. It encodes CASSDRTLSSYEQYF.

This clone was seen once. Other DNA sequences from this sample encode an identical CDR3 as well. V usage is TRBV6-5 and J usage is TRBJ1-5, with D possibly being TRBD1 (5 bases). Trimming removed 0 bases from V and 7 bases from J, with 7 bases in between. CDR3 length: 13 amino acids. From germline, CDR1 is MNHEY and CDR2 SVGAGI. The CDR3 region is CASSYSRGQPQHF. The CDR3 DNA follows: TGTGCCAGCAGTTACTCGCGGGGCCAGCCCCAGCATTTT.

This clone came up a few times. V gene TRBV9 combines with J gene TRBJ2-7, with 12 bases identical to TRBD2. This CDR3 has 17 residues. V shed 4 bases, J shed 0 bases, and the junction held 8 bases outside the gene matches. From germline, CDR1 is SGDLS and CDR2 YYNGEE. The CDR3 reads CASSSPLAGGPSYEQYF. CDR3 in DNA: TGTGCCAGCAGCTCCCCACTAGCGGGAGGTCCCTCCTACGAGCAGTACTTC.

The V gene is TRBV29-1, the J gene TRBJ1-4, with 8 bases aligning to TRBD1. The ends lost 6 bases at V and 7 bases at J; junction bases unmatched: 10. The germline CDR1 and CDR2 sequences are SQVTM and ANQGSEA. The CDR3 covers 14 residues. Here the CDR3 reads CSVFTGGAAEKLFF. The CDR3, as DNA: TGCAGCGTCTTCACAGGGGGGGCAGCTGAAAAACTGTTTTTT.

The CDR3 DNA reads TGTGCCAGCAGCTGGGACAGGGGGGGTTCCTACGAGCAGTACTTC. Protein product: CASSWDRGGSYEQYF. The rearrangement uses TRBV6-1 and TRBJ2-7, with 11 bases identical to TRBD1. The CDR3 extends over 15 amino acids. Germline-derived CDR1 and CDR2 are MNHNS and SASEGT. Trimming at V came to 6 bases and at J to 1 base, leaving 5 bases not matched to a gene.

The chain links TRBV9 to TRBJ1-2; 8 nucleotides match TRBD1. The CDR3 has 16 residues. CDR1 and CDR2 (germline): SGDLS, YYNGEE. V lost 3 bases to trimming and J lost 0 bases; unmatched junction nucleotides: 7. For the CDR3, the DNA is TGTGCCAGCAGCGAACAGAGCAGGGGGCCTAACTATGGCTACACCTTC. Protein product: CASSEQSRGPNYGYTF.

As to this clone: The DNA is left out, because the CDR3 cannot be placed on it with certainty; the CDR3 is given as TCRdb lists it. The genes are TRBV6-1 and TRBJ2-1; the table's D call, TRBD2, has no DNA check behind it. Germline lookup yields CDR1 MNHNS and CDR2 SASEGT. The length of the CDR3 is 12 amino acids, counting both ends. CDR3 region: CASVGGGTSYFF.

This chain links TRBV7-9 with TRBJ2-3, with 8 bases aligning to TRBD1. The CDR3 consists of 16 residues. J gave up 1 base and V 6 bases, and 9 bases lay outside the gene matches. CDR1 is SEHNR and CDR2 is FQNEAQ in the germline V gene (reference sequence). DNA for the CDR3: TGTGCCAGCAGACCTTGGACAGGGACGGGCACAGATACGCAGTATTTT. Translation: CASRPWTGTGTDTQYF.

The genes are TRBV11-2 and TRBJ2-1, with a tentative D call TRBD2 (6 bases). V was clipped by 0 bases and J by 4 bases, with 13 bases between them. The CDR3 is 16 residues long. Germline V gene lookup returns CDR1 SGHAT and CDR2 FQNNGV. CDR3 region: CASSLDRGGGYNEQFF. DNA of the CDR3: TGTGCCAGCAGCTTAGATCGAGGCGGAGGGTACAATGAGCAGTTCTTC.

The chain couples TRBV6-6 to TRBJ2-3; 10 positions match TRBD1. V gave up 7 bases and J gave up 3 bases; unmatched junction bases: 7. The CDR3 has 15 residues. The germline V gene has CDR1 MNHNY and CDR2 SVGAGI (reference sequence). The CDR3 sequence: CASTIGQGVTDTQYF. The DNA for the CDR3 is TGTGCCAGCACTATCGGACAGGGGGTTACAGATACGCAGTATTTT.

In its sample, this clone was seen once. The chain links TRBV14 to TRBJ2-3, with TRBD2 matching over 7 bases. There are 15 residues in the CDR3. In germline, CDR1 is SGHDN, CDR2 FVKESK. The V segment lost 4 bases and the J segment 2 bases; nucleotides outside the gene matches: 6. The chain's CDR3 is CASSPRDYPTDTQYF. The CDR3 DNA is TGTGCCAGCAGCCCCCGGGACTACCCCACAGATACGCAGTATTTT.

The chain employs TRBV13 and TRBJ2-4; the match to TRBD1 covers 10 bases. Germline CDR1 PRHDT, CDR2 FYEKMQ (reference sequence). With V trimmed by 5 bases and J by 3 bases, 19 bases remained unmatched. CDR3 length: 20 amino acids. CDR3 nucleotide sequence: TGTGCCAGCAGCAAACAGCCGGGACAGGGGCCCCTATATTTCAAAAACATTCAGTACTTC. Translating gives CASSKQPGQGPLYFKNIQYF.

The CDR3 coding sequence is TGTGCCAGCAGTTACGCGGGACAGGGGGGTGAAGCTTTCTTT. Encoded protein: CASSYAGQGGEAFF. J is TRBJ1-1 and V is TRBV6-5; 11 bases map to TRBD1. Germline V gene lookup returns CDR1 MNHEY and CDR2 SVGAGI. CDR3 length equals 14 residues. J gave up 7 bases and V 2 bases, and 3 bases lay outside the gene matches.

The rearrangement links TRBV2 to TRBJ2-2; 7 nucleotides agree with TRBD2. The CDR3 is 15 amino acids. The V and J ends lost 8 bases and 6 bases, in that order; junction bases with no gene match: 12. Germline lookup yields CDR1 SNHLY and CDR2 FYNNEI. CDR3 protein: CASAASGLMAGELFF. The CDR3 nucleotides are TGTGCCAGCGCGGCTAGCGGTTTGATGGCCGGGGAGCTGTTTTTT.

The genes are TRBV7-9 and TRBJ2-2; D gene ambiguous. There are 15 residues in the CDR3. Trimming cost V 1 base and J 3 bases, with 9 bases left between them. Germline CDR1 and CDR2: SEHNR and FQNEAQ (reference sequence). CDR3 sequence reads: CASSLGEGDTGELFF. CDR3 DNA sequence: TGTGCCAGCAGCTTAGGTGAAGGAGACACCGGGGAGCTGTTTTTT. Full variable domain (missing parts from reference TRBV7-9 and TRBJ2-2): DTGVSQNPRHKITKRGQNVTFRCDPISEHNRLYWYRQTLGQGPEFLTYFQNEAQLEKSRLLSDRFSAERPKGSFSTLEIQRTEQGDSAMYLCASSLGEGDTGELFFGEGSRLTVL.